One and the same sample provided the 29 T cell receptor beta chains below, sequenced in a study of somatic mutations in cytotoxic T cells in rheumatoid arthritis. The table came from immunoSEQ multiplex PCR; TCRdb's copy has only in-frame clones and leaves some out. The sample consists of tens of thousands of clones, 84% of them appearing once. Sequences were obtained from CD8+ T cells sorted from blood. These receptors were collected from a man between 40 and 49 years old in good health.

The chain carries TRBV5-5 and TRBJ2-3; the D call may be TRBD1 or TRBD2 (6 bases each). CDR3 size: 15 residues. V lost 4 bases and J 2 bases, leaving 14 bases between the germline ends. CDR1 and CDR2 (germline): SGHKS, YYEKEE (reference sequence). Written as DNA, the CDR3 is TGTGCCAGCAGCAAGGGGGGATCCCTCACAGATACGCAGTATTTT. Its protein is CASSKGGSLTDTQYF.

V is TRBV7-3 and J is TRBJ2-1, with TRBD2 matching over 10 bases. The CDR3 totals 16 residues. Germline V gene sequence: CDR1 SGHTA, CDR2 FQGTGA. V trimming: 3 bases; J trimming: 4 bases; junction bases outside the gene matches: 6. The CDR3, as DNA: TGTGCCAGCAGCTTTTTAGCGGGAGGACGTTACAATGAGCAGTTCTTC. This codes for CASSFLAGGRYNEQFF. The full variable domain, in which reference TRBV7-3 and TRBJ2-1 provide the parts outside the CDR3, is GAGVSQTPSNKVTEKGKYVELRCDPISGHTALYWYRQSLGQGPEFLIYFQGTGAADDSGLPNDRFFAVRPEGSVSTLKIQRTERGDSAVYLCASSFLAGGRYNEQFFGPGTRLTVL.

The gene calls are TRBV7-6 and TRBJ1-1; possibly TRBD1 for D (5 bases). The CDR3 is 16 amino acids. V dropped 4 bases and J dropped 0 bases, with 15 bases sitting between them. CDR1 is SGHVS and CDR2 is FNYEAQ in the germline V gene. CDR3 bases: TGTGCCAGCAGCTGGGGGGATGAAGGGTTGAACACTGAAGCTTTCTTT. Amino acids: CASSWGDEGLNTEAFF.

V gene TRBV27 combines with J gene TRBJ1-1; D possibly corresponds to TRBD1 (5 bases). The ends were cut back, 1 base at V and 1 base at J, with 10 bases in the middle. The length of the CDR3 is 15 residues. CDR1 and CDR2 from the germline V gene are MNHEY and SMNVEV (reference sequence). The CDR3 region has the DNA TGTGCCAGCAGTTTATTCGGGGGGAGGAACACTGAAGCTTTCTTT. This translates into CASSLFGGRNTEAFF.

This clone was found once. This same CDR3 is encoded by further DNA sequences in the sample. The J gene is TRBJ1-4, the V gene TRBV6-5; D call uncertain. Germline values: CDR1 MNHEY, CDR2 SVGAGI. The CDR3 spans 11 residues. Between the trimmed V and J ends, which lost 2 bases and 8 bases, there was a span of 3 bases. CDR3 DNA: TGTGCCAGCAGTTACGGCGAAAAACTGTTTTTT. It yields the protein CASSYGEKLFF.

CDR3 sequence (DNA): TGTGCCTCGGGCCACAGTTCTGGATCCTACGAGCAGTACTTC. Its translation is CASGHSSGSYEQYF. The gene calls are TRBV30 and TRBJ2-7, with D uncertain. CDR1 is GTSNPN and CDR2 is SVGIG in the germline V gene (reference sequence). V was shortened by 7 bases and J by 1 base, with 17 bases between the two germline ends. CDR3 size: 14 residues.

CDR3 nucleotide sequence: TGTGCCAGCACCAACTCTGGAAACACCATATATTTT. It codes for CASTNSGNTIYF. The V call is TRBV27, the J call TRBJ1-3; D unclear. With 7 bases removed from V and 0 bases from J, the gap between germline ends came to 4 bases. This CDR3 is 12 amino acids long. Germline CDR1 MNHEY, CDR2 SMNVEV (reference sequence).

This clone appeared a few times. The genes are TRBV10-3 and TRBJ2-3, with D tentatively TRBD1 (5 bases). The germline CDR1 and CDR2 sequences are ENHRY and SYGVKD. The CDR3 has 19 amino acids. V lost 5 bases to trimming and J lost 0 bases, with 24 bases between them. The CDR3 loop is CAISTVELTDFASTDTQYF. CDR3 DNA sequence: TGTGCCATCAGTACGGTCGAACTGACAGATTTCGCTAGCACAGATACGCAGTATTTT.

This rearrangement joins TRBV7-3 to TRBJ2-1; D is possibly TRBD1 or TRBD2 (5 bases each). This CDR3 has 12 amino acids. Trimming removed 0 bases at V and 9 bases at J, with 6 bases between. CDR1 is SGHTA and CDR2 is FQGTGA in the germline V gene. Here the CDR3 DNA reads TGTGCCAGCAGCTTAACAGGGACTGAGCAGTTCTTC. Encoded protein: CASSLTGTEQFF.

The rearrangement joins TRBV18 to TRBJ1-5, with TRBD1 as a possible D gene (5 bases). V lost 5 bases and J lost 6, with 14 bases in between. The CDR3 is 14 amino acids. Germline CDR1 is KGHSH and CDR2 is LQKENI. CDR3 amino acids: CASSEYEGTQPQHF. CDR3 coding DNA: TGTGCCAGCTCAGAATATGAAGGGACTCAGCCCCAGCATTTT.

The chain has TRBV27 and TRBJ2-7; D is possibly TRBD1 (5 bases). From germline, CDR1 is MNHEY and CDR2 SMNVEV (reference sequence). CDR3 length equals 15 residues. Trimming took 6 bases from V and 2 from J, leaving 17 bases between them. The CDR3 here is CASSGRGAAAYEQYF. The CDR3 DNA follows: TGTGCCAGCAGCGGCCGTGGGGCGGCAGCCTACGAGCAGTACTTC.

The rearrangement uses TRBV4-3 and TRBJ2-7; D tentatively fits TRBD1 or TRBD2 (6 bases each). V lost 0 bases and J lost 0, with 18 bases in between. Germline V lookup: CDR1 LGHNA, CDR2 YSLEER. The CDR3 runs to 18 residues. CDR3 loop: CASSQDALGGMGSYEQYF. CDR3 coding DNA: TGCGCCAGCAGCCAAGATGCTTTAGGGGGGATGGGCTCCTACGAGCAGTACTTC.

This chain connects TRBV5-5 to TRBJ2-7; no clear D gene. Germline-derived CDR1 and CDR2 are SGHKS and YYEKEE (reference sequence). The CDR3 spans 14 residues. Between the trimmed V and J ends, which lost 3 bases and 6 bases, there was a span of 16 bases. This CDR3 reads CASSWELTRLEQYF. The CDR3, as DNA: TGTGCCAGCAGCTGGGAACTAACTCGGCTCGAGCAGTACTTC. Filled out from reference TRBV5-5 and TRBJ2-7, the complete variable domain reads DAGVTQSPTHLIKTRGQQVTLRCSPISGHKSVSWYQQVLGQGPQFIFQYYEKEERGRGNFPDRFSARQFPNYSSELNVNALLLGDSALYLCASSWELTRLEQYFGPGTRLTVT.

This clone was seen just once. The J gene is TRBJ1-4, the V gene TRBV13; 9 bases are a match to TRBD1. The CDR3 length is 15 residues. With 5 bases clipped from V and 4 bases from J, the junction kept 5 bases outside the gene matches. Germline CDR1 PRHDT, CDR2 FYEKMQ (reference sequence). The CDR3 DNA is TGTGCCAGCAGCGCTGCGGGACAGGGTAATGAAAAACTGTTTTTT. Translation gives CASSAAGQGNEKLFF.

In DNA, the CDR3 is TGTGCCAGCAGCGTCGGGAACAGTAAAAGCTCCTACGAGCAGTACTTC. It is translated as CASSVGNSKSSYEQYF. This chain links TRBV9 with TRBJ2-7; D may be TRBD2 (5 bases). Germline values: CDR1 SGDLS, CDR2 YYNGEE. The CDR3 consists of 16 residues. V was cut by 2 bases and J by 0 bases, with 15 bases left in between. Together with reference TRBV9 and TRBJ2-7, the CDR3 gives the full variable domain: DSGVTQTPKHLITATGQRVTLRCSPRSGDLSVYWYQQSLDQGLQFLIQYYNGEERAKGNILERFSAQQFPDLHSELNLSSLELGDSALYFCASSVGNSKSSYEQYFGPGTRLTVT.

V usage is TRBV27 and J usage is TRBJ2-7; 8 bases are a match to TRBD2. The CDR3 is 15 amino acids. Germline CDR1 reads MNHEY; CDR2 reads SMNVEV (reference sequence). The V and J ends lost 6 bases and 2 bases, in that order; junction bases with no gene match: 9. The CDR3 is CASRIASGSTYEQYF. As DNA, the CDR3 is TGTGCCAGCAGAATAGCTAGCGGGTCCACCTACGAGCAGTACTTC.

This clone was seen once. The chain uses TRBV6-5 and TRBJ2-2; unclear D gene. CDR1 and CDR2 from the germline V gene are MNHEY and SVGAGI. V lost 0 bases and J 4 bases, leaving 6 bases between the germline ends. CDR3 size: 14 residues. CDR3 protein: CASSYSGITGELFF. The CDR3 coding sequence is TGTGCCAGCAGTTACTCAGGGATCACCGGGGAGCTGTTTTTT.

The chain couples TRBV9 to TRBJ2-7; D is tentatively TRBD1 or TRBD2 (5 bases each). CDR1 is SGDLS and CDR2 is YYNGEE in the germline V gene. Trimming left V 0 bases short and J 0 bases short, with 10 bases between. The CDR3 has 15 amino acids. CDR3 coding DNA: TGTGCCAGCAGCGTAGCTCCAGGGACCTCCTACGAGCAGTACTTC. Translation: CASSVAPGTSYEQYF.

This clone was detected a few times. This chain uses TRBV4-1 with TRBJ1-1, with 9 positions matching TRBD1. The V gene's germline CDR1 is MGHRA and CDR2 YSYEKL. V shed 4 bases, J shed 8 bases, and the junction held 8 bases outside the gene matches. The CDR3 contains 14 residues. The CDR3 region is CASSPSGTGLEAFF. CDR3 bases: TGCGCCAGCAGCCCCTCCGGGACAGGGTTAGAAGCTTTCTTT.

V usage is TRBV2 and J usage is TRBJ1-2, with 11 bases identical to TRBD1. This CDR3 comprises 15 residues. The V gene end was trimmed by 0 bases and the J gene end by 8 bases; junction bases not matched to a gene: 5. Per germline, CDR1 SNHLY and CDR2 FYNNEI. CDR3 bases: TGTGCCAGCAGTGAAGCCGGACAGGGGGCTCGAGGCTACACCTTC. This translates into CASSEAGQGARGYTF.

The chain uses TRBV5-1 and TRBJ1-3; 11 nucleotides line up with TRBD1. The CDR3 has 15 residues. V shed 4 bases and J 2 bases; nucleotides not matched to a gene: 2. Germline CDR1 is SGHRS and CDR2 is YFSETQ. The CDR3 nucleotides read TGCGCCAGCAGCGCGGACAGGGGGCCTGGAAACACCATATATTTT. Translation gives CASSADRGPGNTIYF.

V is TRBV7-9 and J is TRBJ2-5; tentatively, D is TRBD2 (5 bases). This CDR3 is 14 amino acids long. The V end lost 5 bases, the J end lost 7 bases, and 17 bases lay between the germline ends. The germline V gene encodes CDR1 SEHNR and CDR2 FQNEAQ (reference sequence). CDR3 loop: CASSPDTGIGTQYF. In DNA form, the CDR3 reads TGTGCCAGCAGCCCCGACACGGGGATTGGGACCCAGTACTTC.

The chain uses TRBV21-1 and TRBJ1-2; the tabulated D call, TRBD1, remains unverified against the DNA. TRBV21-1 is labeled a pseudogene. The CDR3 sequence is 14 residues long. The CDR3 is CASSKEQGDYGYTF. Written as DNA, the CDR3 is TGTGCCAGCAGCAAAGAGCAGGGGGACTATGGCTACACCTTC.

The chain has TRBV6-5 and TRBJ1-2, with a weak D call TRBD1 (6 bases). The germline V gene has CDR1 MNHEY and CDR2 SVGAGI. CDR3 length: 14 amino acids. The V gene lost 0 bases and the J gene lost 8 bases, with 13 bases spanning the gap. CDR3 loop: CASSYSGGAEGYTF. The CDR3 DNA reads TGTGCCAGCAGTTACTCGGGGGGCGCAGAAGGCTACACCTTC.

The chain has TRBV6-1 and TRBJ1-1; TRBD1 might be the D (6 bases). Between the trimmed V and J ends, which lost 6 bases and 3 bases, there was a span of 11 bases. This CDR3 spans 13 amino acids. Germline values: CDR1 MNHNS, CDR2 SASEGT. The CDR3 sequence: CASRRDTYTEAFF. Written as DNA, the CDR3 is TGTGCCAGCAGGAGGGACACCTACACTGAAGCTTTCTTT.

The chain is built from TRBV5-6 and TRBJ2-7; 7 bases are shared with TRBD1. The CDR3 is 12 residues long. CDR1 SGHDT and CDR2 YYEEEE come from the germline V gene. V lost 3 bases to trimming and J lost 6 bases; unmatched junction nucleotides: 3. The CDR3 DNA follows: TGTGCCAGCAGCTGGACAGGTACCGAGCAGTACTTC. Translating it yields CASSWTGTEQYF.

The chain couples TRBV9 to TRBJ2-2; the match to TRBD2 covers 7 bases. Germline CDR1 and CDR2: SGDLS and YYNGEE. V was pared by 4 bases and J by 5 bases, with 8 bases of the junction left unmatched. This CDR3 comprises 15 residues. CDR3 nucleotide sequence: TGTGCCAGCAGCCCCCGAGCGGGATGGACCGGGGAGCTGTTTTTT. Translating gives CASSPRAGWTGELFF. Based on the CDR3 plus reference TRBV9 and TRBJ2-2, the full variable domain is DSGVTQTPKHLITATGQRVTLRCSPRSGDLSVYWYQQSLDQGLQFLIQYYNGEERAKGNILERFSAQQFPDLHSELNLSSLELGDSALYFCASSPRAGWTGELFFGEGSRLTVL.

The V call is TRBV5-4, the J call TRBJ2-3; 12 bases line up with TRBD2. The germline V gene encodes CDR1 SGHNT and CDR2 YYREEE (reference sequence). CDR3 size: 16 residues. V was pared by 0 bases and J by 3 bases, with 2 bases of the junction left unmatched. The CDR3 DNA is TGTGCCAGCAGCTTGGGACTAGCGGGAGCTACAGATACGCAGTATTTT. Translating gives CASSLGLAGATDTQYF.

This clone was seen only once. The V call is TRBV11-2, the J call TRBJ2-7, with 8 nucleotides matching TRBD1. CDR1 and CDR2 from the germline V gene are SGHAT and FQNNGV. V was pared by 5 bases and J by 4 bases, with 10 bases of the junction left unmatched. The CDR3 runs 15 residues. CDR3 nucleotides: TGTGCCAGCAGCCAAGAGGTAGGACAGGGTTACGAGCAGTACTTC. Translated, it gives CASSQEVGQGYEQYF.